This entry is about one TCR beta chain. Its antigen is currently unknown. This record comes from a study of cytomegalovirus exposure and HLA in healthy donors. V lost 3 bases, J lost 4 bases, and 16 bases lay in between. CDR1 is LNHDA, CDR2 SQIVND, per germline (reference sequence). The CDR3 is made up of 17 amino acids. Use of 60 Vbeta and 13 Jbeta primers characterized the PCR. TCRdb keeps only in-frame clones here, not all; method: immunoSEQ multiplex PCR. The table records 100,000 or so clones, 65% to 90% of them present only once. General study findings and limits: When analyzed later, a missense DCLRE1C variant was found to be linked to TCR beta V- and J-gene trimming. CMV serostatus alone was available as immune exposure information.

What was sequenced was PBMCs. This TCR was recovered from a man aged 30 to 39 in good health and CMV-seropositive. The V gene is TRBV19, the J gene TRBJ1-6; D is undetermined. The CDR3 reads CASSIALFAAYNSPLHF. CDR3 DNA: TGTGCCAGTAGTATCGCCCTTTTCGCGGCGTATAATTCACCCCTCCACTTT.